Listed below are T cell receptor beta chains from one sample, sequenced in a study of blood T cell repertoires in COVID-19. Libraries were prepared by immunoSEQ multiplex PCR; TCRdb keeps only in-frame clonotypes and omits some of them. The sample lists 270,000 or so clones; 83% were seen once. The sample consisted of peripheral blood. The receptors stem from a woman in her forties or fifties who had recovered from COVID-19. Each CDR3 is given with its conserved first and last residue. D genes are given only for firm matches. Clone size is shown for a subset of rows, as once, few, many or a class of expanded clone.

d_call j_call clone_size v_call cdr3_nt cdr3_aa
. TRBJ2-3 . TRBV2 TGTGCCAGCAGCCTGGGGCAGGGTCTTACAGATACGCAGTATTTT CASSLGQGLTDTQYF
TRBD1 TRBJ2-5 . TRBV19 TGTGCCAGCCGGGACAGGGTAGAGACCCAGTACTTC CASRDRVETQYF
TRBD2 TRBJ2-3 . TRBV7-8 TGTGCCAGCAGCTTAGGGCTAGCGGGGGGTTCAGATACGCAGTATTTT CASSLGLAGGSDTQYF
TRBD2 TRBJ2-2 once TRBV11-2 TGTGCCAGCAGCACATACGGCGGGGGTGCCGGGGAGCTGTTTTTT CASSTYGGGAGELFF
. TRBJ2-7 many TRBV6-5 TGTGCCAGCAGTCTGACAGGGACTTATAGCTACGAGCAGTACTTC CASSLTGTYSYEQYF
. TRBJ1-3 . TRBV7-9 TGTGCCAGCAGCTCAGCAGCATCTGGAAACACCATATATTTT CASSSAASGNTIYF
TRBD2 TRBJ2-3 . TRBV7-2 TGTGCCAGCAGCTTGCGGACTAGCGGGAGCACAGATACGCAGTATTTT CASSLRTSGSTDTQYF
. TRBJ2-7 . TRBV9 TGTGCCAGCAGCCCGCCGAGCTCCTACGAGCAGTACTTC CASSPPSSYEQYF
. TRBJ1-3 once TRBV30 TGTGCCTGGAGTGTACTTCGGGGATCGTACTCTGGAAACACCATATATTTT CAWSVLRGSYSGNTIYF
TRBD1 TRBJ1-2 . TRBV4-1 TGCGCCAGCAGCCAGGGACAGAAGCATGGCTACACCTTC CASSQGQKHGYTF